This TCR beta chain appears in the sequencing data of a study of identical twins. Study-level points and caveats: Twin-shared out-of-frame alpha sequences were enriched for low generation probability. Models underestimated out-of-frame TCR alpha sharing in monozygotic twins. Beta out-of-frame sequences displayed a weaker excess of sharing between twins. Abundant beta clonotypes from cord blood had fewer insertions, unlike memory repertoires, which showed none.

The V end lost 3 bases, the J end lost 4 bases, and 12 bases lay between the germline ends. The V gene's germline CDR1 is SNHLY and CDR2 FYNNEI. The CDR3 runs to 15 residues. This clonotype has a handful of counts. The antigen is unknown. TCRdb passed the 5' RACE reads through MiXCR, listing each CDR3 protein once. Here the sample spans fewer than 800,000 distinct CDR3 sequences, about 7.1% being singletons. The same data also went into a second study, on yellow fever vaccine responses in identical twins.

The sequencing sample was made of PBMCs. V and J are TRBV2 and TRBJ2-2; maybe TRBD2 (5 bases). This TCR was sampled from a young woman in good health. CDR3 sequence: CASSDVAQATGELFF. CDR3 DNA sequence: TGTGCCAGCAGTGATGTAGCGCAAGCCACCGGGGAGCTGTTTTTT.